This T cell receptor beta chain stems from a study of radiotherapy plus CTLA-4 blockade in lung cancer. Whole-study context: Of all patients, more than 15% responded objectively and approximately 31% showed disease control.

About this clone: The antigen remains undetermined.

Germline V gives CDR1 GTSNPN, CDR2 SVGIG (reference sequence). This CDR3 is built from 13 residues. V lost 2 bases, J lost 11 bases, and 9 bases stayed unmatched. Study results and caveats: Reported findings show early blood T cell clone dynamics, with interferon-beta, best predicted response. Clones derived from tumor TCRs expanded in blood after radiotherapy plus ipilimumab.

Focal radiation was given together with CTLA-4 blockade (ipilimumab) to patients with chemo-refractory metastatic non-small-cell lung cancer. The protocol was immunoSEQ multiplex PCR, while the TCRdb copy is restricted to in-frame clones and leaves out a portion. Found here are approximately 48,000 clones, approximately 84% of them singletons; the top ten hold approximately 4.8%. The genes are TRBV30 and TRBJ1-1; 9 bases are a match to TRBD1. The source of this sequence is a human donor with non-small cell lung cancer whose response to radiotherapy plus ipilimumab could not be evaluated. Sequenced material: peripheral blood, taken from a patient treated with radiotherapy plus ipilimumab. The CDR3: CAWSSGQGAGAFF. CDR3 sequence (DNA): TGTGCCTGGAGTTCGGGACAGGGTGCGGGGGCTTTCTTT.